This T cell receptor (beta chain) was captured in a study of blood T cell repertoires in COVID-19. The germline CDR1 and CDR2 sequences are MNHEY and SMNVEV (reference sequence). J was trimmed by 4 bases and V by 5 bases; bases with no gene match: 9. The length of the CDR3 is 15 residues. Clones were sequenced by immunoSEQ multiplex PCR, and TCRdb holds only the in-frame ones, with some missing. The sample includes around 100,000 clones, about 82% of them seen just once. V usage is TRBV27 and J usage is TRBJ1-1; TRBD1 matches at 8 bases. The TCR comes from a man aged 45 to 65 with active or convalescent COVID-19. Sequencing input: peripheral blood. In nucleotides, the CDR3 is TGTGCCAGCAGTACCCGGACAGGGTCTGGCACTGAAGCTTTCTTT. This gives the protein CASSTRTGSGTEAFF.